The 13 T cell receptor beta chains presented below share a single source sample, sequenced in a study of T cell changes during pregnancy in multiple sclerosis. Produced via immunoSEQ multiplex PCR; TCRdb's table is partial and in-frame only. This sample has tens of thousands of clones, with approximately 91% found just once. This specimen consisted of CD4+ T cells from peripheral blood mononuclear cells, obtained in the third trimester of pregnancy. These receptors all stem from a female donor with multiple sclerosis, enrolled in a pregnancy study.

This chain joins TRBV10-1 and TRBJ2-7, with 14 bases that match TRBD2. This CDR3 region has 16 residues. After removal of 2 bases from V and 4 bases from J, the junction contained 4 bases not matched to a gene. In germline, CDR1 is WNHNN, CDR2 SYGVQD (reference sequence). The CDR3 protein is CASSEAGTSGSYEQYF. In nucleotides, the CDR3 is TGCGCCAGCAGTGAGGCCGGGACTAGCGGGAGTTACGAGCAGTACTTC.

V and J are TRBV16 and TRBJ1-5; the D is unclear. This CDR3 comprises 13 residues. Germline CDR1 reads KGHSY; CDR2 reads FQNENV. V dropped 1 base and J dropped 6 bases, with 7 bases sitting between them. CDR3 amino acids: CASSQYIGQPQHF. As DNA, the CDR3 is TGTGCCAGCAGCCAATATATCGGTCAGCCCCAGCATTTT. Complete variable domain (other parts from reference TRBV16 and TRBJ1-5): GEEVAQTPKHLVRGEGQKAKLYCAPIKGHSYVFWYQQVLKNEFKFLISFQNENVFDETGMPKERFSAKCLPNSPCSLEIQATKLEDSAVYFCASSQYIGQPQHFGDGTRLSIL.

This clone has only one observation. This chain joins TRBV5-5 and TRBJ1-5; TRBD1 agrees at 11 bases. Germline-derived CDR1 and CDR2 are SGHKS and YYEKEE (reference sequence). This CDR3 contains 16 residues. The J segment lost 7 bases and the V segment lost 3 bases, leaving 9 bases of the junction unmatched. CDR3 nucleotides: TGTGCCAGCAGCTCAACCACCGGGACAGGGGGGCAGCCCCAGCATTTT. Translated: CASSSTTGTGGQPQHF. Looking up the rest from reference TRBV5-5 and TRBJ1-5 gives the full variable domain: DAGVTQSPTHLIKTRGQQVTLRCSPISGHKSVSWYQQVLGQGPQFIFQYYEKEERGRGNFPDRFSARQFPNYSSELNVNALLLGDSALYLCASSSTTGTGGQPQHFGDGTRLSIL.

The gene calls are TRBV7-3 and TRBJ2-3; 7 positions match TRBD1. Germline CDR1 reads SGHTA; CDR2 reads FQGTGA. The CDR3 consists of 15 residues. Germline trimming cut 4 bases from V and 6 bases from J; bases unmatched to any gene: 10. The CDR3 DNA reads TGTGCCAGCAGCTCCCACAGGGGATCAAGGGATACGCAGTATTTT. Encoded protein: CASSSHRGSRDTQYF.

V is TRBV19 and J is TRBJ1-5; 7 nucleotides match TRBD1. Germline CDR1 is LNHDA and CDR2 is SQIVND (reference sequence). This CDR3 spans 15 amino acids. The ends lost 4 bases at V and 4 bases at J; junction bases unmatched: 7. The CDR3 DNA sequence: TGTGCCAGTAGTACGCAGGGGGGTGAAAATCAGCCCCAGCATTTT. Encoded protein: CASSTQGGENQPQHF. The variable domain in full, completed from reference TRBV19 and TRBJ1-5, reads DGGITQSPKYLFRKEGQNVTLSCEQNLNHDAMYWYRQDPGQGLRLIYYSQIVNDFQKGDIAEGYSVSREKKESFPLTVTSAQKNPTAFYLCASSTQGGENQPQHFGDGTRLSIL.

The CDR3 sequence is CASRQQGSPEKLFF. For the CDR3, the DNA is TGTGCCAGCAGGCAGCAGGGCAGCCCTGAAAAACTGTTTTTT. The chain carries TRBV6-5 and TRBJ1-4; perhaps TRBD1 as D (5 bases). Germline loops: CDR1 MNHEY, CDR2 SVGAGI. V lost 6 bases and J lost 7, with 15 bases in between. The CDR3 consists of 14 residues.

The chain has TRBV19 and TRBJ2-2; tentatively, D is TRBD2 (7 bases). The CDR3 has 15 amino acids. Germline values: CDR1 LNHDA, CDR2 SQIVND (reference sequence). Trimming removed 4 bases from V and 3 bases from J, with 12 bases in between. CDR3 coding DNA: TGTGCCAGTAGTACGGGGGGCGACTACACCGGGGAGCTGTTTTTT. The encoded protein is CASSTGGDYTGELFF.

Only one count was recorded for this clone. The chain combines TRBV5-6 with TRBJ2-3; possibly TRBD1 for D (8 bases). CDR1 is SGHDT and CDR2 is YYEEEE in the germline V gene. Trimming shortened V by 5 bases and J by 5 bases, and 18 bases separated the two germline ends. The CDR3 spans 15 residues. CDR3: CASRQIQGGKDTQYF. The CDR3 DNA reads TGTGCCAGCAGACAGATACAGGGGGGGAAAGATACGCAGTATTTT.

The rearrangement uses TRBV14 and TRBJ1-1; D gene unclear. Trimming removed 0 bases at V and 9 bases at J, with 14 bases between. CDR1 and CDR2 (germline): SGHDN, FVKESK. This CDR3 contains 14 residues. The CDR3 DNA is TGTGCCAGCAGCCAAGATCTTCGGGGAAGTCAAGCTTTCTTT. This sequence encodes CASSQDLRGSQAFF.

The rearrangement uses TRBV10-1 and TRBJ2-1; 7 nucleotides align to TRBD2. V dropped 3 bases and J dropped 0; count of bases not matched to a gene: 8. This CDR3 contains 17 residues. Per the germline V gene, CDR1 is WNHNN and CDR2 is SYGVQD (reference sequence). The CDR3 DNA sequence: TGCGCCAGCAGTGATCTAGCGGAATTATTCTCCTACAATGAGCAGTTCTTC. Translation: CASSDLAELFSYNEQFF.

The chain is built from TRBV7-3 and TRBJ2-6; D is uncertain. The CDR3 has 14 residues. Germline CDR1 and CDR2: SGHTA and FQGTGA. The V end lost 6 bases, the J end lost 4 bases, and 10 bases lay between the germline ends. CDR3 residues: CASRLAGGANVLTF. As DNA, the CDR3 is TGTGCCAGCAGACTTGCAGGCGGGGCCAACGTCCTGACTTTC.

The V and J genes are TRBV2 and TRBJ2-5; a weak D match, TRBD1 (5 bases). V lost 6 bases and J 1 base, leaving 9 bases between the germline ends. Germline CDR1 SNHLY, CDR2 FYNNEI. The CDR3 has 13 residues. CDR3 residues: CASSDSPQETQYF. CDR3 nucleotides: TGTGCCAGCAGCGACAGTCCCCAAGAGACCCAGTACTTC. The variable domain in full, completed from reference TRBV2 and TRBJ2-5, reads EPEVTQTPSHQVTQMGQEVILRCVPISNHLYFYWYRQILGQKVEFLVSFYNNEISEKSEIFDDQFSVERPDGSNFTLKIRSTKLEDSAMYFCASSDSPQETQYFGPGTRLLVL.

In this sample, this clone turned up once. This chain joins TRBV6-5 and TRBJ2-3; D perhaps matches TRBD1 (5 bases). The V gene's germline CDR1 is MNHEY and CDR2 SVGAGI. V dropped 2 bases and J dropped 3 bases, with 12 bases sitting between them. The CDR3 spans 15 residues. CDR3 sequence: CASSYQQGGTDTQYF. The CDR3 nucleotides are TGTGCCAGCAGTTACCAGCAGGGTGGAACAGATACGCAGTATTTT.